This is a list of T cell receptor beta chains from one sample in a study of T cell changes during pregnancy in multiple sclerosis. Produced via immunoSEQ multiplex PCR; TCRdb's table is partial and in-frame only. The sample comprises 65,000 to 80,000 clones, 90% to 95% of which are singletons, and roughly 0.94% rests with the top ten. Material: peripheral blood, obtained in the first trimester of pregnancy. These receptors originate from a female donor with multiple sclerosis, enrolled in a pregnancy study. CDR3s include the opening cysteine and the closing phenylalanine or tryptophan. The D gene is left open where the match is weak. Expanded clones get a size class; other rows say once, few or many, or leave the size out.

J: TRBJ1-6
size: -
D: TRBD1
V: TRBV6-1
DNA: TGTGCCAGCAGCCTGGGACAGATAAATTCACCCCTCCACTTT
CDR3: CASSLGQINSPLHF

J: TRBJ1-2
size: -
D: -
V: TRBV4-1
DNA: TGCGCCAGCAGCCAAGATACGACCCGAGCGGTCTATGGCTACACCTTC
CDR3: CASSQDTTRAVYGYTF

J: TRBJ1-2
size: -
D: TRBD1
V: TRBV9
DNA: TGTGCCAGCAGCGTAGAGGACAGGGGAGTCGGGGGACGTGGCTACACCTTC
CDR3: CASSVEDRGVGGRGYTF

J: TRBJ1-1
size: -
D: TRBD1
V: TRBV2
DNA: TGTGCCAGCAGTGATGGGGACAGGAGCCCGAGCACTGAAGCTTTCTTT
CDR3: CASSDGDRSPSTEAFF

J: TRBJ2-2
size: -
D: TRBD1
V: TRBV27
DNA: TGTGCCAGCAGTGGCGCTCCGGGACAGCTTCCGGTCGGGGAGCTGTTTTTT
CDR3: CASSGAPGQLPVGELFF

J: TRBJ2-1
size: -
D: TRBD1
V: TRBV27
DNA: TGTGCCAGCAGTTTTGTCAGGGGGCAAGGGGGTGAGCAGTTCTTC
CDR3: CASSFVRGQGGEQFF

J: TRBJ2-3
size: -
D: TRBD1
V: TRBV7-9
DNA: TGTGCCAGCAGCACGTTGGGACAGGGGGCCGCAGATACGCAGTATTTT
CDR3: CASSTLGQGAADTQYF

J: TRBJ2-2
size: -
D: -
V: TRBV6-5
DNA: TGTGCCAGCTCTATACGAATGCCCGGGGAGCTGTTTTTT
CDR3: CASSIRMPGELFF

J: TRBJ1-1
size: -
D: -
V: TRBV7-3
DNA: TGTGCCAGCAGCTCGGGACAAAGAACTGAAGCTTTCTTT
CDR3: CASSSGQRTEAFF

J: TRBJ2-1
size: -
D: -
V: TRBV2
DNA: TGTGCCAGCAGTGGTGGGGAGAACAATGAGCAGTTCTTC
CDR3: CASSGGENNEQFF

J: TRBJ2-3
size: -
D: -
V: TRBV7-2
DNA: TGTGCCAGCAGCTACACCGGGACTCCACTGGGCACAGATACGCAGTATTTT
CDR3: CASSYTGTPLGTDTQYF

J: TRBJ1-2
size: once
D: -
V: TRBV28
DNA: TGTGCCAGCAGTTTATCCCGACGGGACTATGGCTACACCTTC
CDR3: CASSLSRRDYGYTF

J: TRBJ2-1
size: -
D: TRBD1
V: TRBV30
DNA: TGTGCCTGGAGTTCTGAGACAGGGTACAATGAGCAGTTCTTC
CDR3: CAWSSETGYNEQFF

J: TRBJ1-2
size: -
D: TRBD1
V: TRBV5-1
DNA: TGCGCCAGCAGCTTGGAGGGGGCCGGCTATGGCTACACCTTC
CDR3: CASSLEGAGYGYTF

J: TRBJ2-3
size: -
D: TRBD1
V: TRBV9
DNA: TGTGCCAGCAGCGTAGGACAGGGGACCCTCACAGATACGCAGTATTTT
CDR3: CASSVGQGTLTDTQYF

J: TRBJ2-5
size: -
D: TRBD1
V: TRBV19
DNA: TGTGCCAGTAGTAGGGCACAGGGGGCGGTTGAGACCCAGTACTTC
CDR3: CASSRAQGAVETQYF

J: TRBJ2-3
size: -
D: -
V: TRBV6-5
DNA: TGTGCCAGCAGTTCATCGCAGGGTAGCACAGATACGCAGTATTTT
CDR3: CASSSSQGSTDTQYF

J: TRBJ1-2
size: -
D: -
V: TRBV7-9
DNA: TGTGCCAGCAGCTCCGGACTGGGTACGGGCTATGGCTACACCTTC
CDR3: CASSSGLGTGYGYTF

J: TRBJ1-1
size: -
D: -
V: TRBV7-6
DNA: TGTGCCAGCAGCTTAGCCTTGCTAACCGGGAACACTGAAGCTTTCTTT
CDR3: CASSLALLTGNTEAFF

J: TRBJ2-2
size: -
D: TRBD1
V: TRBV12-5
DNA: TGTGCTAGTGGCCCGCGCCAGACAGGGGCCGGGGAGCTGTTTTTT
CDR3: CASGPRQTGAGELFF

J: TRBJ2-7
size: -
D: TRBD2
V: TRBV30
DNA: TGTGCCTGGACTAGCGGGGCCTACGAGCAGTACTTC
CDR3: CAWTSGAYEQYF

J: TRBJ2-7
size: -
D: -
V: TRBV10-2
DNA: TGCGCCAGCGAGACAGAGTCCTACGAGCAGTACTTC
CDR3: CASETESYEQYF

J: TRBJ2-2
size: -
D: -
V: TRBV12-5
DNA: TGTGCTAGTGGTTTGGCCAAGGGGCCAGGGGAAACCGGGGAGCTGTTTTTT
CDR3: CASGLAKGPGETGELFF

J: TRBJ2-1
size: -
D: -
V: TRBV19
DNA: TGTGCCAGTAGTATCATCGGAGGGAATGAGCAGTTCTTC
CDR3: CASSIIGGNEQFF

J: TRBJ2-7
size: -
D: TRBD1
V: TRBV27
DNA: TGTGCCAGCAGTTGGACAGGGACCGGCGAGCAGTACTTC
CDR3: CASSWTGTGEQYF

J: TRBJ1-1
size: -
D: TRBD1
V: TRBV28
DNA: TGTGCCAGCAGGAGGGACAGGGCTGGCGAGAACACTGAAGCTTTCTTT
CDR3: CASRRDRAGENTEAFF

J: TRBJ1-4
size: -
D: TRBD1
V: TRBV27
DNA: TGTGCCAGCAGTTTAATGGGGGGACAGGAGAATGAAAAACTGTTTTTT
CDR3: CASSLMGGQENEKLFF

J: TRBJ2-5
size: -
D: TRBD2
V: TRBV19
DNA: TGTGCCAGTGGGACTAGCGGTATGTCCCAGTACTTC
CDR3: CASGTSGMSQYF

J: TRBJ2-4
size: -
D: TRBD1
V: TRBV7-9
DNA: TGTGCCAGCAGCCAAACAGGGGGCGGCATTCAGTACTTC
CDR3: CASSQTGGGIQYF

J: TRBJ2-5
size: -
D: TRBD1
V: TRBV11-1
DNA: TGTGCCAGCAGTCTCATCAGGCGGCCAGGGGGCCAAGAGACCCAGTACTTC
CDR3: CASSLIRRPGGQETQYF

J: TRBJ1-3
size: -
D: -
V: TRBV28
DNA: TGTGCCAGCAGTTTGTTCAGCTCTGGAAACACCATATATTTT
CDR3: CASSLFSSGNTIYF

J: TRBJ1-2
size: -
D: -
V: TRBV6-5
DNA: TGTGCCAGCAGTTTACAGGGACGGAGCTATGGCTACACCTTC
CDR3: CASSLQGRSYGYTF

J: TRBJ1-1
size: few
D: TRBD1
V: TRBV7-3
DNA: TGTGCCAGCAGCCCACAGGCAGGGGGCACTGAAGCTTTCTTT
CDR3: CASSPQAGGTEAFF

J: TRBJ1-3
size: -
D: -
V: TRBV7-8
DNA: TGTGCCAGCAGCTTAGTTCCGGGATTTTCTGGAAACACCATATATTTT
CDR3: CASSLVPGFSGNTIYF

J: TRBJ1-2
size: -
D: TRBD1
V: TRBV27
DNA: TGTGCCAGCAGTTTATCGGCTGGGGGGGACAGGGGGCGAGGCTACACCTTC
CDR3: CASSLSAGGDRGRGYTF

J: TRBJ1-2
size: -
D: TRBD1
V: TRBV5-4
DNA: TGTGCCAGCAGCTCGGGACAGGGGACCTATGGCTACACCTTC
CDR3: CASSSGQGTYGYTF

J: TRBJ1-1
size: -
D: -
V: TRBV15
DNA: TGTGCCACCAGCAGGGCAGGACACTTCTCCACTGAAGCTTTCTTT
CDR3: CATSRAGHFSTEAFF

J: TRBJ2-2
size: -
D: TRBD1
V: TRBV19
DNA: TGTGCCAGCCTGGGACAGGGTACCGGGGAGCTGTTTTTT
CDR3: CASLGQGTGELFF

J: TRBJ2-1
size: -
D: TRBD2
V: TRBV28
DNA: TGTGCCAGCAGTACACCTGGGGCTAGCGGGAAACAAACCTACAATGAGCAGTTCTTC
CDR3: CASSTPGASGKQTYNEQFF

J: TRBJ2-1
size: -
D: -
V: TRBV9
DNA: TGTGCCAGCAGCGTCCAGGCGATCTCCTACAATGAGCAGTTCTTC
CDR3: CASSVQAISYNEQFF

J: TRBJ1-5
size: -
D: -
V: TRBV5-1
DNA: TGCGCCAGCAGCTTACACCTGGCTGGCCAGCCCCAGCATTTT
CDR3: CASSLHLAGQPQHF

J: TRBJ2-6
size: -
D: TRBD1
V: TRBV27
DNA: TGTGCCAGCAGGACAGGGGGCTCTGGGGCCAACGTCCTGACTTTC
CDR3: CASRTGGSGANVLTF

J: TRBJ2-7
size: -
D: -
V: TRBV29-1
DNA: TGCAGCGTGGGCCCCTCAAGTTACTACGAGCAGTACTTC
CDR3: CSVGPSSYYEQYF

J: TRBJ2-7
size: -
D: TRBD1
V: TRBV20-1
DNA: TGCAGTGCTTTTCACAGGGGGCGAGGATACTTC
CDR3: CSAFHRGRGYF

J: TRBJ1-1
size: -
D: TRBD1
V: TRBV19
DNA: TGTGCCAGTAGTGCAGGACAGGGTATGAACACTGAAGCTTTCTTT
CDR3: CASSAGQGMNTEAFF

J: TRBJ2-1
size: once
D: -
V: TRBV20-1
DNA: TGCAGTGCTACAGACGGAGGTGAGCAGTTCTTC
CDR3: CSATDGGEQFF

J: TRBJ2-3
size: -
D: -
V: TRBV4-2
DNA: TGTGCCAGCAGCCTGGGGGGAGATACGCAGTATTTT
CDR3: CASSLGGDTQYF

J: TRBJ2-7
size: -
D: TRBD2
V: TRBV7-6
DNA: TGTGCCAGCAGCTTTGTGTCTAGCGGGGAAAGCACCTACGAGCAGTACTTC
CDR3: CASSFVSSGESTYEQYF

J: TRBJ2-2
size: once
D: TRBD2
V: TRBV28
DNA: TGTGCCAGCAGTTTACATGGGAGGGCCCCCGGGGAGCTGTTTTTT
CDR3: CASSLHGRAPGELFF

J: TRBJ2-2
size: -
D: TRBD1
V: TRBV6-4
DNA: TGTGCCAGCAGTAGACAGGGGGGCACCGGGGAGCTGTTTTTT
CDR3: CASSRQGGTGELFF

J: TRBJ1-4
size: -
D: -
V: TRBV6-5
DNA: TGTGCCAGCAGTCGCAGTGCAACTAATGAAAAACTGTTTTTT
CDR3: CASSRSATNEKLFF

J: TRBJ1-3
size: -
D: TRBD1
V: TRBV2
DNA: TGTGCCAGCAGTGCTGACAGGGTGCTCTCTGGAAACACCATATATTTT
CDR3: CASSADRVLSGNTIYF

J: TRBJ2-2
size: -
D: TRBD1
V: TRBV30
DNA: TGTGCCTGGGACCTGGACAGGGACACCGGGGAGCTGTTTTTT
CDR3: CAWDLDRDTGELFF

J: TRBJ2-1
size: -
D: TRBD2
V: TRBV2
DNA: TGTGCCAGCCGGCGGGCGGGAGGTCCCTACAATGAGCAGTTCTTC
CDR3: CASRRAGGPYNEQFF

J: TRBJ2-3
size: -
D: -
V: TRBV6-1
DNA: TGTGCCAGCGGAGGAATCACAGATACGCAGTATTTT
CDR3: CASGGITDTQYF

J: TRBJ2-6
size: -
D: TRBD1
V: TRBV4-2
DNA: TGTGCCAGCAGCCAAGAGGCAGGGACAGGGGGTTTGGCGGCCAACGTCCTGACTTTC
CDR3: CASSQEAGTGGLAANVLTF

J: TRBJ2-3
size: -
D: -
V: TRBV10-3
DNA: TGTGCCATCAGTCCCGGGACTGCAGATACGCAGTATTTT
CDR3: CAISPGTADTQYF